The 9 T cell receptor beta chains given below trace back to one sample, sequenced in a study of sequential checkpoint blockade in melanoma. Clones were read by immunoSEQ multiplex PCR, and TCRdb kept only the in-frame ones, dropping some. The sample lists 15,000 to 20,000 clones; 56% were seen once. Treatment: randomized to nivolumab then ipilimumab (arm A) or the reverse (arm B). The specimen was CD8+ T cells sorted from blood (inferred from file names), collected from a patient given nivolumab and ipilimumab in sequence. The origin of the receptors is a human donor with melanoma.

V is TRBV28 and J is TRBJ2-1, with unresolved D. Germline V CDR1 and CDR2: MDHEN, SYDVKM. The V gene lost 1 base and the J gene lost 0 bases, with 7 bases spanning the gap. There are 15 residues in the CDR3. CDR3: CASSLLQSSYNEQFF. CDR3 DNA sequence: TGTGCCAGCAGTTTATTACAGAGCTCCTACAATGAGCAGTTCTTC. Using reference TRBV28 and TRBJ2-1 for the parts outside the CDR3, the full variable domain is DVKVTQSSRYLVKRTGEKVFLECVQDMDHENMFWYRQDPGLGLRLIYFSYDVKMKEKGDIPEGYSVSREKKERFSLILESASTNQTSMYLCASSLLQSSYNEQFFGPGTRLTVL.

V usage is TRBV27 and J usage is TRBJ2-2; a possible D gene is TRBD2 (6 bases). Germline loops: CDR1 MNHEY, CDR2 SMNVEV (reference sequence). The CDR3 consists of 14 residues. Trimming removed 2 bases at V and 5 bases at J, with 9 bases between. CDR3 amino acids: CASSLLDYTGELFF. The DNA of the CDR3 is TGTGCCAGCAGTTTACTGGACTATACCGGGGAGCTGTTTTTT.

This clone was seen only a few times. V gene TRBV19 combines with J gene TRBJ1-5, with 12 bases that match TRBD1. The CDR3 is made up of 15 amino acids. Germline V gives CDR1 LNHDA, CDR2 SQIVND (reference sequence). Trimming cost V 7 bases and J 7 bases; bases outside gene matches: 8. The CDR3 nucleotides read TGTGCCAGTAAATTCGGGACAGGGGGCCCCCAGCCCCAGCATTTT. Its protein product is CASKFGTGGPQPQHF.

The chain has TRBV6-6 and TRBJ2-7; the D is unclear. The germline V and J ends were trimmed by 0 bases and 6 bases, with 9 bases remaining between them. Germline lookup yields CDR1 MNHNY and CDR2 SVGAGI (reference sequence). The CDR3 is made up of 13 amino acids. CDR3 amino acids: CASSYSSASEQYF. The CDR3 DNA reads as TGTGCCAGCAGTTACTCGAGTGCTTCCGAGCAGTACTTC.

The chain combines TRBV28 with TRBJ1-2, with D hard to call. V gave up 4 bases and J gave up 4 bases, with 7 bases separating them. The CDR3 loop spans 12 amino acids. From germline, CDR1 is MDHEN and CDR2 SYDVKM. The CDR3 DNA is TGTGCCAGCAGTTCCTCCGGCTATGGCTACACCTTC. Amino acid sequence: CASSSSGYGYTF.

This clone was detected once. An end of the junction does not agree with germline; a read error may underlie this. This chain uses TRBV7-9 with TRBJ1-2; no firm D call. CDR3 size: 14 residues. Germline CDR1 reads SEHNR; CDR2 reads FQNEAQ (reference sequence). The CDR3 here is CASSFSGANHGYTF. The CDR3 nucleotides are TGTGCCAGCAGCTTTTCGGGTGCTAACCATGGCTACACCTTC.

This chain links TRBV2 with TRBJ2-1, with 7 bases lining up with TRBD1. Germline V gene sequence: CDR1 SNHLY, CDR2 FYNNEI. Germline trimming cut 1 base from V and 8 bases from J; bases unmatched to any gene: 5. The CDR3 is made up of 14 amino acids. Here the CDR3 reads CASSEEQGSDEQFF. CDR3 nucleotide sequence: TGTGCCAGCAGTGAAGAACAGGGGAGCGATGAGCAGTTCTTC. Full variable domain (rest looked up from reference TRBV2 and TRBJ2-1): EPEVTQTPSHQVTQMGQEVILRCVPISNHLYFYWYRQILGQKVEFLVSFYNNEISEKSEIFDDQFSVERPDGSNFTLKIRSTKLEDSAMYFCASSEEQGSDEQFFGPGTRLTVL.

The sample holds a few counts of this clone. The chain combines TRBV15 with TRBJ2-1; D gene ambiguous. Per the germline V gene, CDR1 is LNHNV and CDR2 is YYDKDF (reference sequence). The CDR3 sequence is 13 residues long. Trimming stripped 8 bases from V and 7 bases from J, with 15 bases between. This chain's CDR3 is CATGNLRGNEQFF. The CDR3 DNA reads as TGTGCCACCGGTAACCTTAGAGGTAATGAGCAGTTCTTC.

The chain employs TRBV9 and TRBJ2-1, with 9 bases matching TRBD2. Germline V gene lookup returns CDR1 SGDLS and CDR2 YYNGEE. The CDR3 is 14 residues long. Germline trimming cut 4 bases from V and 9 bases from J; bases unmatched to any gene: 8. In DNA form, the CDR3 reads TGTGCCAGCAGCCCCCCACTAGCGGGCAGTGAGCAGTTCTTC. Encoded protein: CASSPPLAGSEQFF. The variable domain in full, with the rest retrieved from reference TRBV9 and TRBJ2-1, is DSGVTQTPKHLITATGQRVTLRCSPRSGDLSVYWYQQSLDQGLQFLIQYYNGEERAKGNILERFSAQQFPDLHSELNLSSLELGDSALYFCASSPPLAGSEQFFGPGTRLTVL.